The clone carrying this T cell receptor beta chain was counted a single time. The sample is drawn from a study of blood T cell repertoires in COVID-19. Background on the study: There were acute and convalescent COVID-19 samples, and they came from the United States, Italy and Spain. The cDNA or gDNA used as material had been derived from T cells, B-cell-depleted T cells, or PBMCs.

Study processing details: Nucleated cell counts were estimated from reference gene primer amplification. Assay: immunoSEQ multiplex PCR; the TCRdb copy retains only in-frame clones and omits some. Clonal size and the V and J genes are those of that table, whereas D and trimming came from the DNA. Counted here are 200,000 to 250,000 clones, under 85% occurring once; the ten biggest clones make up about 7.8%. The CDR3 is 14 residues long. V lost 4 bases and J lost 2, with 12 bases in between. Germline loops: CDR1 SGHNT, CDR2 YYREEE (reference sequence). Seattle cases were enrolled at active infection and followed longitudinally.

The chain combines TRBV5-4 with TRBJ1-2, with D possibly being TRBD1 (6 bases). This clonotype originated in a woman aged 80 or over with COVID-19, enrolled during active disease. The sample taken for sequencing was peripheral blood. In DNA, the CDR3 is TGTGCCAGCAGCCGAACAGGGACGAACTATGGCTACACCTTC. Residues: CASSRTGTNYGYTF. The whole variable domain, remainder taken from reference TRBV5-4 and TRBJ1-2, is ETGVTQSPTHLIKTRGQQVTLRCSSQSGHNTVSWYQQALGQGPQFIFQYYREEENGRGNFPPRFSGLQFPNYSSELNVNALELDDSALYLCASSRTGTNYGYTFGSGTRLTVV.